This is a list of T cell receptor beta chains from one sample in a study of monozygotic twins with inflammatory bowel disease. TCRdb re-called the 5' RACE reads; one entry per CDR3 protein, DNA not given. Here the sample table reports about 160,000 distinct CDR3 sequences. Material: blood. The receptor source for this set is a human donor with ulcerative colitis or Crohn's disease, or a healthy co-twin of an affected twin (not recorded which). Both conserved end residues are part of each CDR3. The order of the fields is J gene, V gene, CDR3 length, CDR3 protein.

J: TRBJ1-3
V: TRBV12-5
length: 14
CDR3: CADCSWLSGRPIYF

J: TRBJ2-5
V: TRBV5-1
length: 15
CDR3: CASSLQSTTQETQYF

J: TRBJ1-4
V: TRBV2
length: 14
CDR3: CASRPDPTNEKLFF

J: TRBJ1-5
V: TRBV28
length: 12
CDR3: CASTPLNQPQHF

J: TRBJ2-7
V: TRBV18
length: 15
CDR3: CASSPTGRESYEQYF

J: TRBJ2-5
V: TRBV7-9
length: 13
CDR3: CASGTGNQETQYF

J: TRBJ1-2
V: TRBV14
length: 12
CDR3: CASSPDRSRFTF

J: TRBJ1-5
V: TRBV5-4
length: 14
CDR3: CASSFGGSGQPQHF

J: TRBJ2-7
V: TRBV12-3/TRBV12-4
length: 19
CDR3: CASSLDRQGIKRFSYEQYF

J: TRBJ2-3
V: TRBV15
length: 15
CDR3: CATSRVGQKGDTQYF

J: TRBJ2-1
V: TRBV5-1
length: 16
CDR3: CASSLSDAGGYNEQFF

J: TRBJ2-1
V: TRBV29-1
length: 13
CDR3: CSVPGIPYNEQFF

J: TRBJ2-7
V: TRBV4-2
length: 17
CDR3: CASSQDEGTLSSYEQYF

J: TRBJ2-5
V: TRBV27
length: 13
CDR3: CASTERGQETQYF

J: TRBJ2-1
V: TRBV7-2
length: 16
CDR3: CASSLGPAGKNNEQFF

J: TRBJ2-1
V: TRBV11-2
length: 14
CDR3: CASSLDPGGDEQFF

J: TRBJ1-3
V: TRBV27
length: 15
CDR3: CASRGRGGEGNTIYF

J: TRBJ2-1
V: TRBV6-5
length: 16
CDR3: CASSYALSGSGNEQFF

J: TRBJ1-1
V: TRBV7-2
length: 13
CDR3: CASSRDRRTEAFF

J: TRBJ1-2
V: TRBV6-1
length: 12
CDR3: CASSELFRGYTF

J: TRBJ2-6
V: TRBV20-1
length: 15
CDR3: CSARDVGSGANVLTF

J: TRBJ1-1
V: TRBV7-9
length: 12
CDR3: CASNRMNTEAFF

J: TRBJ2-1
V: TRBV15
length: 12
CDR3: CATSGRGNEQFF

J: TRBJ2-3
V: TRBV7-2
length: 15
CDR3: CASSITRLAGGPQYF

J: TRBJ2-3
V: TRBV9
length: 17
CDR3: CASSVWASGGNADTQYF

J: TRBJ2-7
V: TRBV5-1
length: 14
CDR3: CASSGGQVAYEQYF

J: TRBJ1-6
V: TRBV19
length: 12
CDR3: CASSIESSPLHF

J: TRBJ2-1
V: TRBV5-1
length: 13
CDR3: CASSLDRSNEQFF

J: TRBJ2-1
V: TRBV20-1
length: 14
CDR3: CSARGISSYNEQFF

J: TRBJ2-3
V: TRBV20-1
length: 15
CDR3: CSARDPRAGTDTQYF

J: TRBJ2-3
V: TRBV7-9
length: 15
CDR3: CASSLARAGTDTQYF

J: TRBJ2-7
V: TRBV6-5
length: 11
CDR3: CASSRLYEQYF

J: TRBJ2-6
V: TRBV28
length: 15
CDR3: CASSDRGQGANVLTF

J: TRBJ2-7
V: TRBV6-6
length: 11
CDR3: CASSYRYEQYF